This TCR beta chain was sequenced during a study of blood T cell repertoires in COVID-19. Study as a whole: PBMCs, B-cell-depleted T cells, or T cells provided the cDNA or gDNA that made up the material.

The CDR3 length is 15 residues. CDR1 is LGHNA and CDR2 is YNFKEQ in the germline V gene. V lost 0 bases, J lost 6 bases, and 15 bases lay in between. Original data processing: Scientists estimated how many nucleated cells there were by amplifying reference gene primers. Sequencing was performed with immunoSEQ multiplex PCR; in TCRdb, only in-frame clones are kept and a portion is missing. Clonal size and the V and J genes are those of that table, whereas D and trimming came from the DNA. Of about 300,000 clones detected, 85% appear once; the ten largest clones hold about 1.9%. The participants were between roughly 18 and 89 years old and came from roughly 25 US areas.

The sequencing sample was made of PBMCs or T cells enriched from blood (not recorded which). The chain recombines TRBV4-2 with TRBJ2-7; D is perhaps TRBD1 (6 bases). This clonotype was obtained from a woman aged 25 to 39 who had been exposed to COVID-19. The DNA of the CDR3 is TGTGCCAGCAGCCAAGATAGGGGGATCCCAGGCGAGCAGTACTTC. It is translated as CASSQDRGIPGEQYF.